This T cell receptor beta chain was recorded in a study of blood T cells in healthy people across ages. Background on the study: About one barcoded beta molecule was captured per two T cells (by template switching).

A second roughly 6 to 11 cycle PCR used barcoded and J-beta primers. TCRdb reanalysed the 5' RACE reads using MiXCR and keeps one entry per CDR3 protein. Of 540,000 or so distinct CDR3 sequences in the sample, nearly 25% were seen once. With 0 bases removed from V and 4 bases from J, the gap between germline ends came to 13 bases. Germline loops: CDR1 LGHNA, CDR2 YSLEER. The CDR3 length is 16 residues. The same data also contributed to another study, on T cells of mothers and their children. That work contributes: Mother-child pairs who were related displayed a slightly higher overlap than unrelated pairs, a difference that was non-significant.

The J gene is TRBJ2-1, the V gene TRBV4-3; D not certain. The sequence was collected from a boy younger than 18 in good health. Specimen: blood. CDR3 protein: CASSQEFRLQYNEQFF. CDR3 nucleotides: TGCGCCAGCAGCCAAGAGTTTCGGTTACAGTACAATGAGCAGTTCTTC.